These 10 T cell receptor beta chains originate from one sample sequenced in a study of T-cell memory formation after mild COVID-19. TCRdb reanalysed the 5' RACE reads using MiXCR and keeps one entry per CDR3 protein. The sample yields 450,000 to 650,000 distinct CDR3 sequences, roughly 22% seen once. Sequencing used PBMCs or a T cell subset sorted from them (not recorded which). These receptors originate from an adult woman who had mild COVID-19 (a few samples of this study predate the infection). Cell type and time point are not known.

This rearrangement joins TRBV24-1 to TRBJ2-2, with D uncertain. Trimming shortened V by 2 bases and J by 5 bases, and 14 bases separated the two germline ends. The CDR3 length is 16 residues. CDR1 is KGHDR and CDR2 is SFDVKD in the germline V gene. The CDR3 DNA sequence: TGTGCCACCAGTGATTACCCCCTCGACGAGACCGGGGAGCTGTTTTTT. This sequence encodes CATSDYPLDETGELFF.

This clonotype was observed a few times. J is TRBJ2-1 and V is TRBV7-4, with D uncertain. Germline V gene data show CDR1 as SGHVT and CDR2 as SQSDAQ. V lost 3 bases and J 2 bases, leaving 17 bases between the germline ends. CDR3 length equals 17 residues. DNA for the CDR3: TGTGCCAGCAGCTTCAACTCATTTGATTTCACCTACAATGAGCAGTTCTTC. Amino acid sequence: CASSFNSFDFTYNEQFF.

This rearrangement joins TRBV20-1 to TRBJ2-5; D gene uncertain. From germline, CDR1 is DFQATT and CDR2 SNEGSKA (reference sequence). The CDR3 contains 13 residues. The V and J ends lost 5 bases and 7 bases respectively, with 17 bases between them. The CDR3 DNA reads TGCAGTGCTGGGAATGAGAGATTAGGGACCCAGTACTTC. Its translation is CSAGNERLGTQYF.

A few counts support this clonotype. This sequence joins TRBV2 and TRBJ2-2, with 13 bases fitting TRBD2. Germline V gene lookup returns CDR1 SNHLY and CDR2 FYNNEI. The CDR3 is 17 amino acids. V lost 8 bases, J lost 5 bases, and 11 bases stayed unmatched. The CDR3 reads CASQELAGGPRTGELFF. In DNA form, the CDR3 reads TGTGCCAGCCAGGAACTAGCGGGAGGGCCTAGGACCGGGGAGCTGTTTTTT. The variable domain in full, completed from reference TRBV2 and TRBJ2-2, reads EPEVTQTPSHQVTQMGQEVILRCVPISNHLYFYWYRQILGQKVEFLVSFYNNEISEKSEIFDDQFSVERPDGSNFTLKIRSTKLEDSAMYFCASQELAGGPRTGELFFGEGSRLTVL.

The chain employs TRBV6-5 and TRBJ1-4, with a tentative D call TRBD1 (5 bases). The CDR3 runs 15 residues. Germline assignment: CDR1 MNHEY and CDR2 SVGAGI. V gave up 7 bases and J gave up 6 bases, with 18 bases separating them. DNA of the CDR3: TGTGCCAGCACCTCCCCGAGGGCAGGGCATGAAAAACTGTTTTTT. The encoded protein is CASTSPRAGHEKLFF.

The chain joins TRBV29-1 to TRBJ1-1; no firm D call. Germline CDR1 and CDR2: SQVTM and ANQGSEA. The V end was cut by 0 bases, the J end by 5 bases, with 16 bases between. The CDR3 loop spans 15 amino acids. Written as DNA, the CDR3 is TGCAGCGTTGAAGATCCTGTGGGCGTCGTAACTGAAGCTTTCTTT. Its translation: CSVEDPVGVVTEAFF.

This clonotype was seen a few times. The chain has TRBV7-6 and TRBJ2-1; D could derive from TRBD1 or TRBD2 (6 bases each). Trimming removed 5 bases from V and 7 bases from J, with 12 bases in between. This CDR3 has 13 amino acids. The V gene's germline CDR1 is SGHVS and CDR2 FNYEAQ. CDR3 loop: CASSPEGGNEQFF. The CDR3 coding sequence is TGTGCCAGCAGCCCTGAAGGGGGGAATGAGCAGTTCTTC.

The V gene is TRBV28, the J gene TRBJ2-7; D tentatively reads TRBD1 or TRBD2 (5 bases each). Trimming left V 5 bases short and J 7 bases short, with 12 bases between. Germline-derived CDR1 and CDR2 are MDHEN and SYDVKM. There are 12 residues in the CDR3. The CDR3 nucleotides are TGTGCCAGCAGTCCGGGGCCTGGGGAGCAGTACGTC. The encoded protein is CASSPGPGEQYV.

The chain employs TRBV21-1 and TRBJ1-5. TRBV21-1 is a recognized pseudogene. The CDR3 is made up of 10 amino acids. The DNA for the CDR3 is TGTGCCAGCCGAGGTCAGCCCCAGCATTTT. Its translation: CASRGQPQHF.

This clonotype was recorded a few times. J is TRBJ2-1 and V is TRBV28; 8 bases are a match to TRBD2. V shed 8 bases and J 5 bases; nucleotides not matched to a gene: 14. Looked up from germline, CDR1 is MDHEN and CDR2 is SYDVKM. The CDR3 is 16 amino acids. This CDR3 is CASLSPREGLHNEQFF. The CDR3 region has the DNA TGTGCCAGCCTTTCTCCCCGGGAGGGCCTACACAATGAGCAGTTCTTC. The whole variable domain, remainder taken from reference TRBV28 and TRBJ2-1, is DVKVTQSSRYLVKRTGEKVFLECVQDMDHENMFWYRQDPGLGLRLIYFSYDVKMKEKGDIPEGYSVSREKKERFSLILESASTNQTSMYLCASLSPREGLHNEQFFGPGTRLTVL.